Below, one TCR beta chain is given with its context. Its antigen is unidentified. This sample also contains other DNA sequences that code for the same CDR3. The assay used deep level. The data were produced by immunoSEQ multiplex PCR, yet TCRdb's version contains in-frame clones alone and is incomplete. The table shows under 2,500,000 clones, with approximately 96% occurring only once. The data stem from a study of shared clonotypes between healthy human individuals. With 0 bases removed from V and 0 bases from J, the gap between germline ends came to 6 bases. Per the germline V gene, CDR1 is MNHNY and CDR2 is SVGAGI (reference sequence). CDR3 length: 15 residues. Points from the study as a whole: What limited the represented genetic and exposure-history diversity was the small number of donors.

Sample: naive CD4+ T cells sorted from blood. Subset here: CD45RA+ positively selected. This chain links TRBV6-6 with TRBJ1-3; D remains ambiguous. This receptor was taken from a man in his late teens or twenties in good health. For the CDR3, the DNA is TGTGCCAGCAGTTACTCAGGCAACTCTGGAAACACCATATATTTT. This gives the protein CASSYSGNSGNTIYF.